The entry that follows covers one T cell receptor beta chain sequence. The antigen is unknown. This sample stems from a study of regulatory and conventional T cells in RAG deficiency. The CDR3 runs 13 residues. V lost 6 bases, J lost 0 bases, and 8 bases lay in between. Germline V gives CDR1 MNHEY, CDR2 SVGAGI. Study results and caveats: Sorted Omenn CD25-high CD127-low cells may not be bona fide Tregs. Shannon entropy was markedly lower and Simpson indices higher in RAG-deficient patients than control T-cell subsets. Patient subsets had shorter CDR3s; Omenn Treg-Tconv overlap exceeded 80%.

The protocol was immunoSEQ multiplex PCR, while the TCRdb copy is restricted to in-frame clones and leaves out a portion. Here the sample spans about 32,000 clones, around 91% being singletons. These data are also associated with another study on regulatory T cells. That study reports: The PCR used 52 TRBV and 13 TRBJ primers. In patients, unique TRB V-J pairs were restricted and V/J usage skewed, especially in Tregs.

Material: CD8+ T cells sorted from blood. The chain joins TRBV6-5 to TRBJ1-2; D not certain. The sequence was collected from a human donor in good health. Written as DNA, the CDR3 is TGTGCCAGCAGCCCCAAAGCTAACTATGGCTACACCTTC. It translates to CASSPKANYGYTF.